A single T cell receptor (beta chain) is shown here with its context. Its cognate antigen is unknown. Clones were sequenced by immunoSEQ multiplex PCR, and TCRdb holds only the in-frame ones, with some missing. The top ten clones hold over 0.2% of a sample with 700,000 to 950,000 clones, about 96% of them seen once. The sample is drawn from a study of shared clonotypes between healthy human individuals. The study's findings and limits: A reduction in generation probabilities was seen for non-shared clonotypes relative to those shared by all four donors. Estimated clonotype richness was generally higher in naive than memory subsets.

V shed 5 bases and J 1 base; nucleotides not matched to a gene: 5. The germline V gene has CDR1 GTSNPN and CDR2 SVGIG (reference sequence). The CDR3 has 14 amino acids. The naive CD8 population came from CD45RO-negative cells selected for CCR7, without terminally differentiated effector memory CD45RA+ cells. The sample comprised naive CD8+ T cells sorted from blood. The chain uses TRBV30 and TRBJ2-7; 10 bases agree with TRBD1. The sequence derives from a young man in good health. This chain's CDR3 is CAWVDRGASYEQYF. The CDR3 nucleotides are TGTGCCTGGGTGGACAGGGGGGCGTCCTACGAGCAGTACTTC.